A selection of T cell receptor beta chains follows, all from one sample in a study of cytomegalovirus exposure and HLA in healthy donors. Sequencing was performed with immunoSEQ multiplex PCR; in TCRdb, only in-frame clones are kept and a portion is missing. The sample lists 150,000 to 200,000 clones; more than 75% were seen once. Material: PBMCs. These receptors were obtained from a woman aged 18-35 years in good health and CMV-seronegative. The CDR3 runs from the conserved cysteine through the conserved F or W. A D gene is named only where the DNA matches it firmly. Where a row states a size, it is once, few, many or the class of an expanded clone; other rows omit it.

v_call,d_call,clone_size,j_call,cdr3_nt,cdr3_aa
TRBV5-4,TRBD2,-,TRBJ2-3,TGTGCCAGTACTAGCGGGAGAGGTCCAGATACGCAGTATTTT,CASTSGRGPDTQYF
TRBV18,-,-,TRBJ2-3,TGTGCCAGCTCATTCAGCGGAGCAGATACGCAGTATTTT,CASSFSGADTQYF
TRBV10-3,-,-,TRBJ1-2,TGTGCCATCAGAACAGAGCATAACTATGGCTACACCTTC,CAIRTEHNYGYTF
TRBV11-2,-,-,TRBJ2-3,TGTGCCAGCAGTTCCGGAGCGACAGATACGCAGTATTTT,CASSSGATDTQYF
TRBV5-6,TRBD1,-,TRBJ2-7,TGTGCCAGCACCACCCCGCTGACAGGGGGACACGAGCAGTACTTC,CASTTPLTGGHEQYF
TRBV7-6,TRBD2,-,TRBJ2-3,TGTGCCAGCAGCTCAAATAGCGGGAGGGCTAGCACGGATACGCAGTATTTT,CASSSNSGRASTDTQYF
TRBV6-1,-,once,TRBJ1-4,TGTGCCATTCATCCGGGGGGCGTAAGGGAAAAACTGTTTTTT,CAIHPGGVREKLFF
TRBV6-4,-,-,TRBJ1-5,TGTGCCAGCAGTAGGACAGTGAATAGCAATCAGCCCCAGCATTTT,CASSRTVNSNQPQHF
TRBV9,TRBD1,-,TRBJ2-1,TGTGCCAGCAGCGCCAGACAGGGACAAATGGATGAGCAGTTCTTC,CASSARQGQMDEQFF
TRBV11-2,-,once,TRBJ1-5,TGTGCCAGCAGCTTAGGGAGAAGGTATAGCAATCAGCCCCAGCATTTT,CASSLGRRYSNQPQHF
TRBV25-1,-,-,TRBJ1-1,TGTGCCAGCAGCACAGGCTTCAACACTGAAGCTTTCTTT,CASSTGFNTEAFF
TRBV13,TRBD1,-,TRBJ1-1,TGTGCCAGCAGCCCCCTCGACAGGGTAGGAGCTTTCTTT,CASSPLDRVGAFF
TRBV19,-,-,TRBJ2-7,TGTGCCAGTAGTCCCTCGGGAGTCCGAGAGCAGTACTTC,CASSPSGVREQYF
TRBV5-1,TRBD2,-,TRBJ2-2,TGCGCCAGCAGCTTACTAGCGGGAGGCACCGGGGAGCTGTTTTTT,CASSLLAGGTGELFF
TRBV4-1,TRBD1,-,TRBJ1-2,TGCGCCAGCAGCCAGATGACAGGGGGGGCTGGCTACACCTTC,CASSQMTGGAGYTF
TRBV5-1,TRBD1,-,TRBJ2-7,TGCGCCAGCAGCCTGCAGCCCGGGACAGTCTACGAGCAGTACTTC,CASSLQPGTVYEQYF
TRBV10-3,TRBD2,-,TRBJ2-1,TGTGCCATCAGTGAGTCGAGATCCCGGGCTCCTAGCGGGAGGGCCCTCGGGAATGAGCAGTTCTTC,CAISESRSRAPSGRALGNEQFF
TRBV5-5,-,-,TRBJ2-7,TGTGCCAGCAGCTTGTATACAGGCTCCTACGAGCAGTACTTC,CASSLYTGSYEQYF
TRBV7-6,-,-,TRBJ1-1,TGTGCCAGCAGCCCCCCCGGGGGGCCTCAGAACACTGAAGCTTTCTTT,CASSPPGGPQNTEAFF
TRBV27,TRBD1,-,TRBJ1-5,TGTGCCAGCAGTATTATACAGGGGATCCAGCCCCAGCATTTT,CASSIIQGIQPQHF
TRBV7-8,-,-,TRBJ1-2,TGTGCCAGCAGCTTAGAAGACAGAACCTATGGCTACACCTTC,CASSLEDRTYGYTF
TRBV2,TRBD1,-,TRBJ1-2,TGTGCCAGCACCATGCGGACAGGGCGGTATGGCTACACCTTC,CASTMRTGRYGYTF
TRBV18,TRBD1,-,TRBJ1-3,TGTACCAGCTCACCAGGACAGGGGAGGTCTGGAAACACCATATATTTT,CTSSPGQGRSGNTIYF
TRBV9,-,-,TRBJ2-1,TGTGCCAGCAGCACTCAGACCGGGACAAGTAACAATGAGCAGTTCTTC,CASSTQTGTSNNEQFF
TRBV5-4,-,-,TRBJ1-1,TGTGCCAGCAACTCGGCGGGGCGTGAAGCTTTCTTT,CASNSAGREAFF
TRBV19,-,-,TRBJ2-5,TGTGCCAGTAGTAAAGGGTCAGGGGCTGAGACCCAGTACTTC,CASSKGSGAETQYF
TRBV5-1,TRBD1,-,TRBJ1-2,TGCGCCAGCAGCTCAGACAGGGGGCGTGAAGGCGACTATGGCTACACCTTC,CASSSDRGREGDYGYTF
TRBV9,-,-,TRBJ1-2,TGTGCCAGCAGCGTAGCTTCGGACACCTATGGCTACACCTTC,CASSVASDTYGYTF
TRBV7-2,TRBD2,-,TRBJ2-7,TGTGCCAGCAGCCAAGATAGCGGGGGGGCCTACGAGCAGTACTTC,CASSQDSGGAYEQYF
TRBV29-1,TRBD1,-,TRBJ2-5,TGCAGCGTCGCGACAGGGTCGGAGGAGACCCAGTACTTC,CSVATGSEETQYF
TRBV4-1,TRBD1,few,TRBJ1-1,TGCGCCAGCAGCCTCCCAGGGGGGAACTGGGGAGCTTTCTTT,CASSLPGGNWGAFF
TRBV11-3,TRBD1,-,TRBJ2-1,TGTGCCAGCAGCCCCTCGGGACAGTACAATGAGCAGTTCTTC,CASSPSGQYNEQFF
TRBV7-7,-,-,TRBJ2-1,TGTGCCAGCAGCTTAGGGCAGGGAAACTACAATGAGCAGTTCTTC,CASSLGQGNYNEQFF
TRBV19,-,-,TRBJ1-6,TGTGCCAGTAGTATAAAGGACACTTCACCCCTCCACTTT,CASSIKDTSPLHF
TRBV5-4,-,-,TRBJ2-5,TGTGCCAGCAGCTTCGACAGGTTATGGGAAGAGACCCAGTACTTC,CASSFDRLWEETQYF
TRBV5-1,-,-,TRBJ2-6,TGCGCCAGCAGCTTGGCCGGGGGTAGTGGGGCCAACGTCCTGACTTTC,CASSLAGGSGANVLTF
TRBV13,TRBD2,once,TRBJ2-7,TGTGCCAGCAGCTCCTTGGGGGGACTAGCGGGGGCCTCCTACGAGCAGTACTTC,CASSSLGGLAGASYEQYF
TRBV5-1,TRBD1,-,TRBJ2-7,TGCGCCAGCAGCTTGTACACAGGGGTTGGCGAGCAGTACTTC,CASSLYTGVGEQYF
TRBV7-2,-,-,TRBJ1-1,TGTGCCAGCAGCTTAATAGCGGGGGACACTGAAGCTTTCTTT,CASSLIAGDTEAFF
TRBV30,TRBD1,-,TRBJ1-1,TGTGCCTGGAGTGTAGGGGGCGCTGAAGCTTTCTTT,CAWSVGGAEAFF
TRBV9,TRBD2,-,TRBJ2-3,TGTGCCAGCAGCGAAATGCGGGGGACCACAGATACGCAGTATTTT,CASSEMRGTTDTQYF
TRBV5-1,TRBD1,-,TRBJ1-5,TGCGCCAGCAGCCCTGGACAGGCTAATAGCAATCAGCCCCAGCATTTT,CASSPGQANSNQPQHF
TRBV5-1,TRBD2,-,TRBJ2-5,TGCGCCAGCAGCTCCAGCCAGGGAGGGGTTGTCCAGTACTTC,CASSSSQGGVVQYF
TRBV7-9,-,few,TRBJ2-7,TGTGCCAGCAGATTGGACATAGACGACGAGCAGTACTTC,CASRLDIDDEQYF
TRBV7-9,TRBD1,-,TRBJ2-7,TGTGCCAGCAGCTTAGGGGACAGATACTACGAGCAGTACTTC,CASSLGDRYYEQYF
TRBV10-3,-,-,TRBJ1-4,TGTGCCATCAGCACAGCAACTAATGAAAAACTGTTTTTT,CAISTATNEKLFF
TRBV29-1,-,-,TRBJ1-1,TGCAGCGTTGAATGGGCACTGGGGAACACTGAAGCTTTCTTT,CSVEWALGNTEAFF
TRBV7-2,TRBD1,-,TRBJ1-1,TGTGCCAGCAGCGGAGGGACAGGGATGAACACTGAAGCTTTCTTT,CASSGGTGMNTEAFF
TRBV5-1,TRBD1,-,TRBJ1-2,TGCGCCAGCAGCTTAATCGAGAGAAAGGACAGGGAAGACTATGGCTACACCTTC,CASSLIERKDREDYGYTF
TRBV5-4,-,-,TRBJ2-1,TGTGCCAGCAGCTCTGGACTCCTAATGGACAATGAGCAGTTCTTC,CASSSGLLMDNEQFF
TRBV5-4,-,few,TRBJ1-2,TGTGCCAGCAGCTTGGAGGGTACAGGCTCCGGCACCTTC,CASSLEGTGSGTF
TRBV11-3,-,-,TRBJ2-2,TGTGCCAGCAGCCCGTACACCGGGGAGCTGTTTTTT,CASSPYTGELFF
TRBV5-1,-,-,TRBJ1-1,TGCGCCAGCAGACAACAGGGTCTTTCGACTGAAGCTTTCTTT,CASRQQGLSTEAFF
TRBV19,TRBD2,once,TRBJ2-7,TGTGCCAGTAGTATTAGATTCGCGGGGGGACTGTACGAGCAGTACTTC,CASSIRFAGGLYEQYF